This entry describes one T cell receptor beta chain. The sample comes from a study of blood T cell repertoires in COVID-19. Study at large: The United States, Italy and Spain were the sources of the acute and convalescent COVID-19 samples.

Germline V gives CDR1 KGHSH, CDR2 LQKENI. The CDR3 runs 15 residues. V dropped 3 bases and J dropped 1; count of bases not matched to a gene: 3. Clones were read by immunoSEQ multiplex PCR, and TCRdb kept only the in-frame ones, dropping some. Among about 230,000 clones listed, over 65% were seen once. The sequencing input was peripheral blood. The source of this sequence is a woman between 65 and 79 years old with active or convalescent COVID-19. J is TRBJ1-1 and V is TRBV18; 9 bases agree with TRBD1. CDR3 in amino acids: CASSPADRGNTEAFF. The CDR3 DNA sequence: TGTGCCAGCTCACCCGCGGACAGGGGGAACACTGAAGCTTTCTTT.